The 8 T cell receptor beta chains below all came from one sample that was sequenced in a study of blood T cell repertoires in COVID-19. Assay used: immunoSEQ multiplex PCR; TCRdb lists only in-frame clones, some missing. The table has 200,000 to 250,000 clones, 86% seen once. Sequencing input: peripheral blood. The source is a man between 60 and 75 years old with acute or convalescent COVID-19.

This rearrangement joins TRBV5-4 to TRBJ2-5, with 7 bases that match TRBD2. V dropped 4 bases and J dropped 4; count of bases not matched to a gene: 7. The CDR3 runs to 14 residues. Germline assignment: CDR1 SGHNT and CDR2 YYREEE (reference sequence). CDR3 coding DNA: TGTGCCAGCAGCGGGCGGGGGACTGGAGAGACCCAGTACTTC. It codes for CASSGRGTGETQYF.

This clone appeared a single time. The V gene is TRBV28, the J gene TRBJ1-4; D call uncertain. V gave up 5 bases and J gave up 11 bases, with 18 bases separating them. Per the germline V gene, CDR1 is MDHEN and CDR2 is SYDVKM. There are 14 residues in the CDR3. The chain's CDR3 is CASSLVIGIPKLFF. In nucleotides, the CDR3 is TGTGCCAGCAGTCTAGTAATCGGGATTCCCAAACTGTTTTTT.

The CDR3 DNA is TGCGCCAGCAGCTTTAATAGCGGGAGGGCCTCCGATGAGCAGTTCTTC. This translates into CASSFNSGRASDEQFF. V and J are TRBV5-1 and TRBJ2-1; 11 bases align to TRBD2. The J segment lost 8 bases and the V segment lost 2 bases, leaving 9 bases of the junction unmatched. Germline V gives CDR1 SGHRS, CDR2 YFSETQ. The CDR3 totals 16 residues.

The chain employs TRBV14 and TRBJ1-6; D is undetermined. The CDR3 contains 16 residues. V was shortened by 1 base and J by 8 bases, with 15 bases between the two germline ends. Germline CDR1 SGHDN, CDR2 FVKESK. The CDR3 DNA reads TGTGCCAGCAGCCAAGCCTTCGGTGGTGAATATTCACCCCTCCACTTT. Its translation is CASSQAFGGEYSPLHF.

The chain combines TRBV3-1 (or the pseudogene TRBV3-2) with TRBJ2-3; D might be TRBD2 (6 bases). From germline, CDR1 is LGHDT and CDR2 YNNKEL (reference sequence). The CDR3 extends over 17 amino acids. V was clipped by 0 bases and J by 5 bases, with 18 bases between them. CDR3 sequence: CASSQEVAAGKVDTQYF. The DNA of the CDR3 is TGTGCCAGCAGCCAAGAAGTGGCGGCGGGGAAGGTAGATACGCAGTATTTT.

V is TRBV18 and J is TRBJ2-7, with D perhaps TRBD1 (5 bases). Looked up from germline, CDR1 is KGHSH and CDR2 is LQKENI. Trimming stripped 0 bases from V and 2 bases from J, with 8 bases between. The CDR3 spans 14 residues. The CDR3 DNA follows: TGTGCCAGCTCACCACCGGACACTCCCTACGAGCAGTACTTC. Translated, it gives CASSPPDTPYEQYF.

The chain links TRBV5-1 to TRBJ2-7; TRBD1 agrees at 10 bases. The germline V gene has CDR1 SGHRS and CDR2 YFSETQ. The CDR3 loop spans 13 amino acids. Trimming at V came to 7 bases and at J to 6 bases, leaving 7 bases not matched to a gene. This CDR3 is CASSGTGVFEQYF. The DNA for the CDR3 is TGCGCCAGCTCCGGGACAGGGGTTTTCGAGCAGTACTTC.

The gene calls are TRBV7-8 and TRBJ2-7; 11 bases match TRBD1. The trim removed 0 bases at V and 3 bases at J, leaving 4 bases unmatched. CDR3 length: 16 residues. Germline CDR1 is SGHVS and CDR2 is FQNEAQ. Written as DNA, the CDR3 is TGTGCCAGCAGCTTAGCTCCCGGGACAGGGGGCTACGAGCAGTACTTC. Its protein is CASSLAPGTGGYEQYF.